The 30 T cell receptor beta chains reported below all come from one sample, sequenced in a study of T cells in localized non-small cell lung cancer. Some clones are missing from TCRdb's copy, which holds only in-frame ones; the method was immunoSEQ multiplex PCR. Here the sample spans about 31,000 clones, roughly 92% being singletons. The sample was peripheral blood, taken before any cancer treatment. Every receptor here comes from a woman aged 35 to 70 with stage I lung adenocarcinoma.

The chain uses TRBV2 and TRBJ1-1, with D unclear. Germline lookup yields CDR1 SNHLY and CDR2 FYNNEI. The CDR3 loop spans 10 amino acids. Trimming removed 8 bases at V and 8 bases at J, with 9 bases between. The CDR3 loop is CASPPGEAFF. CDR3 DNA: TGTGCCAGCCCCCCCGGGGAAGCTTTCTTT. Variable domain in full (rest from reference TRBV2 and TRBJ1-1): EPEVTQTPSHQVTQMGQEVILRCVPISNHLYFYWYRQILGQKVEFLVSFYNNEISEKSEIFDDQFSVERPDGSNFTLKIRSTKLEDSAMYFCASPPGEAFFGQGTRLTVV.

This clone occurred once. This chain links TRBV7-6 with TRBJ1-2; D not resolved. The CDR3 extends over 13 amino acids. The germline gives CDR1 SGHVS, CDR2 FNYEAQ. V was trimmed by 5 bases and J by 8 bases, leaving 15 bases between them. CDR3 amino acids: CASSPQGRRGYTF. The DNA of the CDR3 is TGTGCCAGCAGCCCCCAAGGGAGACGCGGCTACACCTTC.

The chain has TRBV28 and TRBJ1-4; 9 positions agree with TRBD1. Germline CDR1 MDHEN, CDR2 SYDVKM. This CDR3 contains 14 residues. The V gene end was trimmed by 5 bases and the J gene end by 6 bases; junction bases not matched to a gene: 4. CDR3: CASSRDRVDEKLFF. In DNA, the CDR3 is TGTGCCAGCAGTCGGGACAGGGTGGATGAAAAACTGTTTTTT.

The rearrangement links TRBV5-1 to TRBJ2-5, with D possibly being TRBD2 (5 bases). The CDR3 is 12 residues long. Trimming pared 5 bases from V and 5 bases from J, leaving 10 bases between. CDR1 is SGHRS, CDR2 YFSETQ, per germline. This CDR3 reads CASRMGSETQYF. CDR3 bases: TGCGCCAGCAGGATGGGGAGTGAGACCCAGTACTTC.

V usage is TRBV7-2 and J usage is TRBJ1-1, with D maybe TRBD1 (5 bases). V shed 4 bases and J shed 1 base, with 13 bases lying between them. Germline CDR1 and CDR2: SGHTA and FQGNSA. The CDR3 is made up of 15 amino acids. The CDR3 DNA reads TGTGCCAGCAGCTCTCAATGGGGGGGGAACACTGAAGCTTTCTTT. It specifies CASSSQWGGNTEAFF.

V usage is TRBV29-1 and J usage is TRBJ2-1; 10 bases fit TRBD1. Germline values: CDR1 SQVTM, CDR2 ANQGSEA. The CDR3 is made up of 12 amino acids. The J segment lost 8 bases and the V segment lost 4 bases, leaving 2 bases of the junction unmatched. This chain's CDR3 is CSVGQGADEQFF. As DNA, the CDR3 is TGCAGCGTTGGACAGGGGGCTGATGAGCAGTTCTTC.

This clone showed up just a few times. The J gene is TRBJ2-7, the V gene TRBV19, with a tentative D call TRBD1 (6 bases). Germline V CDR1 and CDR2: LNHDA, SQIVND (reference sequence). V dropped 5 bases and J dropped 3 bases, with 17 bases sitting between them. The CDR3 spans 15 residues. In nucleotides, the CDR3 is TGTGCCAGTAGTGTGACAGGTATGAGGCTCTACGAGCAGTACTTC. Its translation: CASSVTGMRLYEQYF. Full variable domain (rest looked up from reference TRBV19 and TRBJ2-7): DGGITQSPKYLFRKEGQNVTLSCEQNLNHDAMYWYRQDPGQGLRLIYYSQIVNDFQKGDIAEGYSVSREKKESFPLTVTSAQKNPTAFYLCASSVTGMRLYEQYFGPGTRLTVT.

V and J are TRBV7-3 and TRBJ2-1; 8 bases are shared with TRBD2. CDR1 and CDR2 from the germline V gene are SGHTA and FQGTGA. V gave up 5 bases and J gave up 5 bases; unmatched junction bases: 5. CDR3 size: 14 residues. CDR3 protein: CASSPGLVNNEQFF. The DNA for the CDR3 is TGTGCCAGCAGCCCGGGACTAGTCAACAATGAGCAGTTCTTC.

This chain joins TRBV29-1 and TRBJ1-1, with D perhaps matching TRBD1 (6 bases). The CDR3 loop spans 14 amino acids. V was clipped by 5 bases and J by 1 base, with 14 bases between them. Per germline, CDR1 SQVTM and CDR2 ANQGSEA. This chain's CDR3 is CSVYGGRQNTEAFF. The CDR3 coding sequence is TGCAGCGTTTACGGGGGCCGCCAGAACACTGAAGCTTTCTTT.

This clone was detected only once. This chain joins TRBV9 and TRBJ1-1; D is unresolved. The CDR3 consists of 15 residues. Trimming took off 1 base at V and 1 base at J, with 11 bases between the two ends. Germline lookup yields CDR1 SGDLS and CDR2 YYNGEE. CDR3 nucleotide sequence: TGTGCCAGCAGCGTAATCCACGGAGAGAACACTGAAGCTTTCTTT. Protein: CASSVIHGENTEAFF.

The chain is built from TRBV6-5 and TRBJ1-3; D ambiguous. The V end was cut by 2 bases, the J end by 4 bases, with 15 bases between. The CDR3 has 16 amino acids. Germline V gene data show CDR1 as MNHEY and CDR2 as SVGAGI. CDR3 sequence (DNA): TGTGCCAGCAGTTACCGAAGTGGACCGGGGGGAAACACCATATATTTT. As protein: CASSYRSGPGGNTIYF.

The chain carries TRBV7-2 and TRBJ2-5; D is uncertain. This CDR3 has 12 residues. The ends were cut back, 6 bases at V and 0 bases at J, with 5 bases in the middle. The germline gives CDR1 SGHTA, CDR2 FQGNSA. The CDR3 protein is CASSFYQETQYF. Here the CDR3 DNA reads TGTGCCAGCAGTTTTTACCAAGAGACCCAGTACTTC.

The chain combines TRBV19 with TRBJ2-7; 7 positions match TRBD1. This CDR3 has 15 amino acids. Per the germline V gene, CDR1 is LNHDA and CDR2 is SQIVND (reference sequence). The V gene end was trimmed by 4 bases and the J gene end by 4 bases; junction bases not matched to a gene: 10. Here the CDR3 reads CASSKGQVSPYEQYF. For the CDR3, the DNA is TGTGCCAGTAGTAAAGGACAGGTCAGCCCTTACGAGCAGTACTTC.

CDR3 amino acids: CASRDRVHTGELFF. The DNA of the CDR3 is TGCGCCAGTCGGGACAGGGTACACACCGGGGAGCTGTTTTTT. This sequence joins TRBV10-2 and TRBJ2-2; 9 bases map to TRBD1. Germline CDR1 WSHSY, CDR2 SAAADI. The V gene end was trimmed by 9 bases and the J gene end by 3 bases; junction bases not matched to a gene: 5. The CDR3 consists of 14 residues.

The chain links TRBV6-5 to TRBJ2-7, with D unclear. This CDR3 comprises 14 residues. V was clipped by 0 bases and J by 4 bases, with 10 bases between them. Germline V lookup: CDR1 MNHEY, CDR2 SVGAGI. CDR3: CASSYSANTYEQYF. Here the CDR3 DNA reads TGTGCCAGCAGTTACTCCGCTAACACGTACGAGCAGTACTTC.

The chain uses TRBV27 and TRBJ2-5; D may be TRBD1 or TRBD2 (6 bases each). The germline V gene has CDR1 MNHEY and CDR2 SMNVEV (reference sequence). With 6 bases removed from V and 7 bases from J, the gap between germline ends came to 30 bases. This CDR3 is built from 18 residues. CDR3 DNA: TGTGCCAGCAGACCCAACCTAGTCGTACTGGGGGGCCGCGGGACCCAGTACTTC. Translated: CASRPNLVVLGGRGTQYF.

The genes are TRBV29-1 and TRBJ2-1; perhaps D is TRBD1 or TRBD2 (5 bases each). V was trimmed by 4 bases and J by 0 bases, leaving 7 bases between them. The CDR3 sequence is 13 residues long. In germline, CDR1 is SQVTM, CDR2 ANQGSEA. CDR3 nucleotide sequence: TGCAGCGTTGGGGGGAGCTCCTACAATGAGCAGTTCTTC. Protein: CSVGGSSYNEQFF.

This rearrangement joins TRBV10-3 to TRBJ2-3, with D tentatively TRBD1 (6 bases). The CDR3 spans 14 residues. Trimming pared 1 base from V and 1 base from J, leaving 6 bases between. CDR1 and CDR2 (germline): ENHRY, SYGVKD. The CDR3 sequence is CAISEWTGTDTQYF. CDR3 nucleotide sequence: TGTGCCATCAGTGAGTGGACAGGCACAGATACGCAGTATTTT.

The chain is built from TRBV6-5 and TRBJ1-1; weak D call: TRBD1 (6 bases). V was pared by 4 bases and J by 6 bases, with 9 bases between. The CDR3 sequence is 12 residues long. CDR1 is MNHEY, CDR2 SVGAGI, per germline. CDR3 nucleotide sequence: TGTGCCAGCAGTTCAGGGGTGTCTGAAGCTTTCTTT. Its translation: CASSSGVSEAFF.

This clone was recorded once. V is TRBV5-1 and J is TRBJ2-7; D is unresolved. The germline gives CDR1 SGHRS, CDR2 YFSETQ. V lost 3 bases, J lost 3 bases, and 13 bases lay in between. The length of the CDR3 is 14 residues. The CDR3 DNA sequence: TGCGCCAGCAGCTCAGGACCTCGGGTCTACGAGCAGTACTTC. This translates into CASSSGPRVYEQYF.

The chain carries TRBV7-3 and TRBJ2-3; unclear D gene. CDR1 and CDR2 from the germline V gene are SGHTA and FQGTGA. The CDR3 runs 14 residues. V gave up 5 bases and J gave up 9 bases, with 18 bases separating them. This chain's CDR3 is CASSLSGYPDTQYF. The CDR3 DNA follows: TGTGCCAGCAGCCTAAGTGGGTACCCGGACACGCAGTATTTT.

Details on this clone: One end of the junction fails to match germline, which may point to a read error. This chain connects TRBV7-2 to TRBJ1-2, with D unresolved. Germline lookup yields CDR1 SGHTA and CDR2 FQGNSA. This CDR3 comprises 13 residues. CDR3 in DNA: TGTGCCAGCAGCTTAAAAGGAACAGCAGCCCAGAACTTC. Translation: CASSLKGTAAQNF.

The CDR3 is CSVARREGRNEQFF. The CDR3 coding sequence is TGCAGCGTCGCTAGGCGGGAGGGCCGGAATGAGCAGTTCTTC. The chain carries TRBV29-1 and TRBJ2-1; 9 nucleotides line up with TRBD2. From germline, CDR1 is SQVTM and CDR2 ANQGSEA. CDR3 length: 14 amino acids. Unmatched junction bases numbered 10, after V lost 6 bases and J lost 7 bases.

The rearrangement joins TRBV4-2 to TRBJ2-1; D is ambiguous. V was trimmed by 4 bases and J by 0 bases, leaving 13 bases between them. CDR1 is LGHNA, CDR2 YNFKEQ, per germline. The CDR3 covers 16 residues. CDR3 coding DNA: TGTGCCAGCAGCCCCCAGTTAGCTAGCTCCTACAATGAGCAGTTCTTC. Protein product: CASSPQLASSYNEQFF.

The J gene is TRBJ2-1, the V gene TRBV7-2; 8 bases fit TRBD1. The germline V gene encodes CDR1 SGHTA and CDR2 FQGNSA. The CDR3 runs 17 residues. V dropped 5 bases and J dropped 8; count of bases not matched to a gene: 17. In nucleotides, the CDR3 is TGTGCCAGCAGCCCGAGTGCGACAGGGGTTAACTTAGATGAGCAGTTCTTC. Amino acid sequence: CASSPSATGVNLDEQFF. Combining the CDR3 with reference TRBV7-2 and TRBJ2-1 gives the whole variable domain GAGVSQSPSNKVTEKGKDVELRCDPISGHTALYWYRQSLGQGLEFLIYFQGNSAPDKSGLPSDRFSAERTGGSVSTLTIQRTQQEDSAVYLCASSPSATGVNLDEQFFGPGTRLTVL.

The sample holds one count of this clone. The rearrangement uses TRBV5-1 and TRBJ2-3, with D possibly matching TRBD2 (7 bases). In germline, CDR1 is SGHRS, CDR2 YFSETQ. Trimming removed 0 bases at V and 2 bases at J, with 16 bases between. This CDR3 has 17 amino acids. Here the CDR3 reads CASSLAVLGGLTDTQYF. The CDR3 DNA reads TGCGCCAGCAGCTTGGCCGTTTTGGGGGGGCTCACAGATACGCAGTATTTT. Filled out from reference TRBV5-1 and TRBJ2-3, the complete variable domain reads KAGVTQTPRYLIKTRGQQVTLSCSPISGHRSVSWYQQTPGQGLQFLFEYFSETQRNKGNFPGRFSGRQFSNSRSEMNVSTLELGDSALYLCASSLAVLGGLTDTQYFGPGTRLTVL.

On this clone itself: It is unclear where the CDR3 begins or ends on the DNA, so no DNA is shown, and the CDR3 is as TCRdb lists it. The chain couples TRBV6-1 to TRBJ1-2; TRBD1, the table's D call, was not compared with the DNA. Germline lookup yields CDR1 MNHNS and CDR2 SASEGT. The CDR3 adds up to 14 amino acids, both ends counted. CDR3 protein: CASILDRDGYGYTF.

The CDR3 loop reads CASSFGQRGYGYTF. The CDR3 DNA is TGTGCCAGCAGCTTCGGACAGAGGGGCTATGGCTACACCTTC. This chain links TRBV7-2 with TRBJ1-2, with D perhaps matching TRBD1 (6 bases). Trimming took off 3 bases at V and 4 bases at J, with 12 bases between the two ends. The germline CDR1 and CDR2 sequences are SGHTA and FQGNSA. This CDR3 spans 14 amino acids.

This clone was counted between two and nine times. The V gene is TRBV19, the J gene TRBJ1-2, with no clear D. The CDR3 has 13 amino acids. V lost 6 bases, J lost 6 bases, and 14 bases lay in between. Germline V gives CDR1 LNHDA, CDR2 SQIVND (reference sequence). In DNA, the CDR3 is TGTGCCAGTAGGTCAGGAGAACTCAATGGCTACACCTTC. Encoded protein: CASRSGELNGYTF.

The chain recombines TRBV18 with TRBJ1-1; D is possibly TRBD1 (5 bases). The CDR3 contains 18 residues. Germline V CDR1 and CDR2: KGHSH, LQKENI. With 4 bases removed from V and 0 bases from J, the gap between germline ends came to 21 bases. The CDR3, as DNA: TGTGCCAGCTCACTTAGACCAGGGCCCGAACCAATGAACACTGAAGCTTTCTTT. It specifies CASSLRPGPEPMNTEAFF.